One sample yielded the 23 T cell receptor beta chains listed below, sequenced in a study of blood T cell repertoires in COVID-19. Some clones are missing from TCRdb's copy, which holds only in-frame ones; the method was immunoSEQ multiplex PCR. The repertoire includes some 400,000 clones, roughly 89% of them detected once, and less than 2% sits in the top ten. The sample was PBMCs or T cells enriched from blood (not recorded which). The receptor source for this set is a woman aged 25 to 45 who had recovered from COVID-19.

This clone was seen more than once but under ten times. CDR3 protein: CASSILRGNNYGYTF. CDR3 nucleotide sequence: TGTGCCAGTAGTATATTAAGGGGAAATAACTATGGCTACACCTTC. The chain employs TRBV19 and TRBJ1-2, with a weak D call TRBD1 (5 bases). This CDR3 region has 15 residues. V was shortened by 2 bases and J by 1 base, with 11 bases between the two germline ends. CDR1 is LNHDA and CDR2 is SQIVND in the germline V gene (reference sequence).

This clone was counted a few times. The chain carries TRBV2 and TRBJ2-2; maybe TRBD2 (6 bases). With 4 bases removed from V and 5 bases from J, the gap between germline ends came to 8 bases. The V gene's germline CDR1 is SNHLY and CDR2 FYNNEI. The CDR3 totals 13 residues. The CDR3 DNA sequence: TGTGCCAGCAGTGTGGAGGGAACCGGGGAGCTGTTTTTT. It codes for CASSVEGTGELFF.

This chain uses TRBV7-3 with TRBJ2-3; D perhaps matches TRBD2 (5 bases). This CDR3 region has 14 residues. V shed 2 bases and J shed 3 bases, with 9 bases lying between them. The germline CDR1 and CDR2 sequences are SGHTA and FQGTGA. The CDR3: CASSLGLATDTQYF. The CDR3 coding sequence is TGTGCCAGCAGCTTAGGTCTAGCTACAGATACGCAGTATTTT.

This chain uses TRBV7-9 with TRBJ1-6; 8 positions agree with TRBD1. Per germline, CDR1 SEHNR and CDR2 FQNEAQ (reference sequence). The trim removed 5 bases at V and 6 bases at J, leaving 3 bases unmatched. CDR3 length: 14 amino acids. DNA for the CDR3: TGTGCCAGCAGCCGACAGGGGATTAATTCACCCCTCCACTTT. Its translation: CASSRQGINSPLHF.

This chain connects TRBV7-8 to TRBJ2-7, with 7 nucleotides matching TRBD1. This CDR3 has 16 amino acids. CDR1 and CDR2 (germline): SGHVS, FQNEAQ. The trim removed 5 bases at V and 0 bases at J, leaving 10 bases unmatched. Here the CDR3 DNA reads TGTGCCAGCAGCCCCCGACAGGGTATCGTCTCCTACGAGCAGTACTTC. This gives the protein CASSPRQGIVSYEQYF.

The count of this clone is one. The chain couples TRBV29-1 to TRBJ1-4; 11 nucleotides match TRBD1. The CDR3 has 13 amino acids. CDR1 is SQVTM and CDR2 is ANQGSEA in the germline V gene. V shed 8 bases, J shed 5 bases, and the junction held 4 bases outside the gene matches. The CDR3 region is CSFWDRGNEKLFF. The DNA for the CDR3 is TGCAGCTTCTGGGACAGGGGGAATGAAAAACTGTTTTTT.

The CDR3 loop reads CSVGGEELFF. In nucleotides, the CDR3 is TGCAGCGTTGGGGGGGAGGAGCTGTTTTTT. V gene TRBV29-1 combines with J gene TRBJ2-2; tentative D call: TRBD2 (6 bases). Germline-derived CDR1 and CDR2 are SQVTM and ANQGSEA. This CDR3 contains 10 residues. Deletions cut 4 bases from V and 10 bases from J, with 7 bases between.

V and J are TRBV12-2 and TRBJ2-1; TRBD2, the D gene given by the table, was not confirmed from the DNA. TRBV12-2 is termed a pseudogene. This CDR3 has 13 amino acids. The CDR3 DNA reads as TGTGCAAGTCGCTTGGGACTAGACAATGAGCAGTTCTTC. This translates into CASRLGLDNEQFF.

The CDR3 sequence: CASIQGQGNTEAFF. DNA of the CDR3: TGTGCCAGTATACAAGGACAGGGCAACACTGAAGCTTTCTTT. The chain joins TRBV19 to TRBJ1-1, with 8 positions matching TRBD1. V trimming: 7 bases; J trimming: 2 bases; junction bases outside the gene matches: 6. The CDR3 loop spans 14 amino acids. From germline, CDR1 is LNHDA and CDR2 SQIVND (reference sequence).

The V call is TRBV27, the J call TRBJ1-2; D not resolved. V lost 3 bases and J lost 4, with 9 bases in between. The V gene's germline CDR1 is MNHEY and CDR2 SMNVEV (reference sequence). CDR3 size: 13 residues. The DNA for the CDR3 is TGTGCCAGCAGTTTCGGCAGCGCCTATGGCTACACCTTC. This encodes CASSFGSAYGYTF.

The gene calls are TRBV10-1 and TRBJ2-1; 8 bases fit TRBD2. From germline, CDR1 is WNHNN and CDR2 SYGVQD (reference sequence). V lost 0 bases and J lost 4; bases outside the gene matches: 5. The CDR3 has 16 amino acids. This chain's CDR3 is CASSESTSVAYNEQFF. The CDR3 DNA reads TGCGCCAGCAGTGAGTCGACTAGCGTTGCTTACAATGAGCAGTTCTTC.

V and J are TRBV5-1 and TRBJ1-2; D gene unclear. Germline V gene lookup returns CDR1 SGHRS and CDR2 YFSETQ. The CDR3 contains 13 residues. V was trimmed by 5 bases and J by 0 bases, leaving 8 bases between them. DNA of the CDR3: TGCGCCAGCAGATCGGGGACTAACTATGGCTACACCTTC. Translating it yields CASRSGTNYGYTF.

This sequence joins TRBV7-9 and TRBJ2-7; 7 positions agree with TRBD2. Germline V lookup: CDR1 SEHNR, CDR2 FQNEAQ (reference sequence). V lost 4 bases and J lost 0; bases outside the gene matches: 6. The CDR3 runs 15 residues. CDR3 coding DNA: TGTGCCAGCAGCTCCTGGGGGGGAAGCTCCTACGAGCAGTACTTC. Translating gives CASSSWGGSSYEQYF.

Written as DNA, the CDR3 is TGCAGCGGAACGGAGGGTAGGGGCACTGAAGCTTTCTTT. Translating gives CSGTEGRGTEAFF. This chain connects TRBV29-1 to TRBJ1-1; D possibly corresponds to TRBD1 (5 bases). The V gene's germline CDR1 is SQVTM and CDR2 ANQGSEA. The CDR3 runs to 13 residues. V was pared by 7 bases and J by 4 bases, with 16 bases between.

The J gene is TRBJ2-1, the V gene TRBV6-5; 9 nucleotides match TRBD1. CDR3 length: 15 residues. Germline CDR1 and CDR2: MNHEY and SVGAGI. The V and J ends lost 4 bases and 15 bases, in that order; junction bases with no gene match: 16. Here the CDR3 reads CASSSLIGQGSYRFF. As DNA, the CDR3 is TGTGCCAGCAGTTCCTTAATCGGACAGGGGTCTTATCGGTTCTTC.

This sequence joins TRBV29-1 and TRBJ2-5, with D possibly TRBD1 on 5 matching bases. Trimming took off 4 bases at V and 5 bases at J, with 14 bases between the two ends. This CDR3 is built from 13 residues. Germline CDR1 SQVTM, CDR2 ANQGSEA. The CDR3 here is CSVAQAWSETQYF. The CDR3 DNA is TGCAGCGTTGCACAGGCGTGGAGTGAGACCCAGTACTTC. Full variable domain (remainder filled in from reference TRBV29-1 and TRBJ2-5): SAVISQKPSRDICQRGTSLTIQCQVDSQVTMMFWYRQQPGQSLTLIATANQGSEATYESGFVIDKFPISRPNLTFSTLTVSNMSPEDSSIYLCSVAQAWSETQYFGPGTRLLVL.

This clone occurred a few times. DNA of the CDR3: TGTGCCAGCAGCCCGCAGGCCTGGACAGGGGCCGAGCAGTACTTC. Translation: CASSPQAWTGAEQYF. The chain combines TRBV7-9 with TRBJ2-7; 9 nucleotides agree with TRBD1. CDR1 and CDR2 from the germline V gene are SEHNR and FQNEAQ (reference sequence). The trim removed 5 bases at V and 6 bases at J, leaving 11 bases unmatched. This CDR3 is built from 15 residues.

The chain couples TRBV5-1 to TRBJ2-2; TRBD2 matches at 7 bases. CDR1 is SGHRS and CDR2 is YFSETQ in the germline V gene. This CDR3 has 15 amino acids. Trimming at V came to 5 bases and at J to 2 bases, leaving 6 bases not matched to a gene. This chain's CDR3 is CASRSTSANTGELFF. The CDR3 DNA sequence: TGCGCCAGCAGGTCCACTAGCGCCAACACCGGGGAGCTGTTTTTT.

The chain carries TRBV15 and TRBJ1-2; 9 positions agree with TRBD1. The CDR3 extends over 16 amino acids. Per germline, CDR1 LNHNV and CDR2 YYDKDF (reference sequence). V lost 1 base, J lost 2 bases, and 5 bases stayed unmatched. The CDR3 nucleotides read TGTGCCACCAGCAGAGTACAGGGGGCGCGGAACTATGGCTACACCTTC. Translation: CATSRVQGARNYGYTF.

This chain uses TRBV4-2 with TRBJ2-2; 10 bases fit TRBD2. The V and J ends lost 3 bases and 3 bases, in that order; junction bases with no gene match: 1. The length of the CDR3 is 15 residues. Germline values: CDR1 LGHNA, CDR2 YNFKEQ. Here the CDR3 DNA reads TGTGCCAGCAGCCACGGACTAGCGGACACCGGGGAGCTGTTTTTT. Its protein product is CASSHGLADTGELFF.

The J gene is TRBJ1-2, the V gene TRBV5-4, with D perhaps TRBD1 (6 bases). The ends were cut back, 5 bases at V and 3 bases at J, with 14 bases in the middle. Germline V gene data show CDR1 as SGHNT and CDR2 as YYREEE (reference sequence). The CDR3 is made up of 14 amino acids. Written as DNA, the CDR3 is TGTGCCAGCAGAACCTCAGGGGCTTACTATGGCTACACCTTC. It codes for CASRTSGAYYGYTF.

The chain is built from TRBV28 and TRBJ1-4; perhaps TRBD1 as D (6 bases). Germline V gene lookup returns CDR1 MDHEN and CDR2 SYDVKM. Between the trimmed V and J ends, which lost 1 base and 15 bases, there was a span of 18 bases. The CDR3 length is 14 residues. CDR3 sequence reads: CASSLSQGWGRVFF. CDR3 DNA sequence: TGTGCCAGCAGTTTATCCCAGGGGTGGGGACGGGTGTTTTTT.

The chain carries TRBV5-4 and TRBJ2-5, with 9 positions matching TRBD2. Germline V lookup: CDR1 SGHNT, CDR2 YYREEE (reference sequence). The CDR3 sequence is 15 residues long. V lost 0 bases to trimming and J lost 4 bases; unmatched junction nucleotides: 4. The CDR3 sequence: CASSLATSGLETQYF. For the CDR3, the DNA is TGTGCCAGCAGCTTGGCGACTAGCGGCCTAGAGACCCAGTACTTC.